This TCR beta chain was profiled in a study of T cell clonality in common variable immunodeficiency. Blood samples were heparinized, about 5 to 9 ml per donor. This clone was detected a few times. The CDR3 end lies 3 residues beyond the end of the read and is filled in from the germline J gene. Libraries were prepared by immunoSEQ multiplex PCR; TCRdb keeps only in-frame clonotypes and omits some of them. The sample contains 52,000 or so clones, none of them singletons. The germline CDR1 and CDR2 sequences are SGHTA and FQGNSA. This CDR3 contains 13 residues. This rearrangement joins TRBV7-2 to TRBJ1-2; TRBD1 aligns across 7 bases. The sample comprised peripheral blood mononuclear cells. This clonotype was obtained from a person aged 18 to 69 in good health. The CDR3 loop reads CASSWRDSNIYTF. CDR3 DNA, as far as it was read: TGTGCCAGCAGCTGGAGGGACAGTAACATC.